This T cell receptor beta chain appears in the sequencing data of a study of response to subunit inactivated influenza vaccine. TCRdb reanalysed the RT-PCR reads using MiXCR and keeps one entry per CDR3 protein. The data contain about 780,000 distinct CDR3 sequences, 15% to 20% of them singletons. In germline, CDR1 is DFQATT, CDR2 SNEGSKA (reference sequence). The ends were cut back, 0 bases at V and 0 bases at J, with 10 bases in the middle. This CDR3 is built from 15 residues. This clonotype has just a few counts. The sequencing used PBMCs from blood, collected roughly 5 days after vaccination. This sequence joins TRBV20-1 and TRBJ2-3, with no clear D. The TCR was taken from a man in his fifties who received an inactivated influenza vaccine. The CDR3 loop reads CSARDPPRSTDTQYF. CDR3 DNA: TGCAGTGCTAGAGATCCCCCCAGAAGCACAGATACGCAGTATTTT.